The clone carrying this T cell receptor (beta chain) was detected many times. Its antigen is as yet unknown. The sample is drawn from a study of regulatory T cells in long-lasting Graves disease. Findings and caveats of the study: Persistent disease showed a preference for TRBV28, TRBJ1-2 and TRBJ2-5. Accuracy may have suffered from the small sample size.

Time point specified: newly diagnosed GD, antithyroid drugs for less than 3 months. There was RNA extracted from PBMCs, and the TCR library was made from it. Trimming removed 0 bases from V and 9 bases from J, with 12 bases in between. The CDR3 totals 13 residues. The germline gives CDR1 KGHSH, CDR2 LQKENI. Combining iRepertoire HTBI primers with Arm-PCR of CDR3 regions, the authors built TCR beta libraries. TCRdb processed the multiplex PCR reads anew with MiXCR; each CDR3 protein has one entry. There are about 400,000 distinct CDR3 sequences in the sample; roughly 15% occur only once, and about 8% lies in the top ten. These sequences were also reported in another study, on T cells in Graves' hyperthyroidism and ophthalmopathy.

The chain recombines TRBV18 with TRBJ2-7; D gene uncertain. The TCR originated in a woman in her 40s with Graves disease. Sequenced material: peripheral blood mononuclear cells (PBMCs), taken at new diagnosis, from a patient treated with antithyroid drugs. The CDR3 coding sequence is TGTGCCAGCTCACCACCTAGTTCCAAAGGGCAGTACTTC. Translated, it gives CASSPPSSKGQYF.